This T cell receptor beta chain was profiled in a study of blood T cell repertoires in COVID-19. At the level of the study: Both acute and convalescent COVID-19 samples were obtained from the United States, Italy and Spain.

Sequenced by immunoSEQ multiplex PCR; TCRdb stores in-frame clones only, minus some. The repertoire has 60,000 or so clones, around 90% of them found once; the top ten carry approximately 15%. Germline V gives CDR1 SGDLS, CDR2 YYNGEE. This CDR3 has 12 amino acids. V was cut by 3 bases and J by 10 bases, with 11 bases left in between. The sequencing input was peripheral blood. The TCR sequence derives from a human donor with active COVID-19. The donor label of this sample is uncertain. This chain connects TRBV9 to TRBJ2-1; D gene ambiguous. The CDR3 sequence: CASSARFGEQFF. CDR3 bases: TGTGCCAGCAGCGCACGGTTCGGGGAGCAGTTCTTC.